This record concerns one TCR beta chain sequence. Germline assignment: CDR1 DFQATT and CDR2 SNEGSKA (reference sequence). J was trimmed by 4 bases and V by 0 bases; bases with no gene match: 8. The CDR3 is 16 residues long. TCRdb re-analysed the 5' RACE reads in MiXCR, keeping a single row per CDR3 protein. The sample holds about 62,000 distinct CDR3 sequences, more than 25% seen once. Sequenced input: tumor-infiltrating naive CD4+ T cells sorted from the breast tumor. Subset in this sample: naive CD4+ T cells, CD4+CD45RA+CD25-. The chain joins TRBV20-1 to TRBJ2-7, with 11 bases aligning to TRBD2. The TCR originated in a female donor with breast cancer. CDR3 residues: CSARDPTSGSGYEQYF. DNA of the CDR3: TGCAGTGCTAGAGATCCCACTAGCGGGAGTGGTTACGAGCAGTACTTC.